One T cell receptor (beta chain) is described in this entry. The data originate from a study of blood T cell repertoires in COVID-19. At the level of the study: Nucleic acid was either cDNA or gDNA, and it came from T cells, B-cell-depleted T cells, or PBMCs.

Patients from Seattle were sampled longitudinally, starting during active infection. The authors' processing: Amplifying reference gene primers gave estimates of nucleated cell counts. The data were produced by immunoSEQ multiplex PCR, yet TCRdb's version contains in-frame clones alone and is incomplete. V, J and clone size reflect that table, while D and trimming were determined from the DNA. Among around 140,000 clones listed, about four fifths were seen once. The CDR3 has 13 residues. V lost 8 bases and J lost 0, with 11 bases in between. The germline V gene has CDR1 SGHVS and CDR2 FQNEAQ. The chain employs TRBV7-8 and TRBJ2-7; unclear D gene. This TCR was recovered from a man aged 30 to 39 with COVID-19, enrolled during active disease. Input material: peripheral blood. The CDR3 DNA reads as TGTGCCAGCGCCCCCCACATCTCCTACGAGCAGTACTTC. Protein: CASAPHISYEQYF. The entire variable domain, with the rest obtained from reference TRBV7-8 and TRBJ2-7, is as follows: GAGVSQSPRYKVAKRGQDVALRCDPISGHVSLFWYQQALGQGPEFLTYFQNEAQLDKSGLPSDRFFAERPEGSVSTLKIQRTQQEDSAVYLCASAPHISYEQYFGPGTRLTVT.